A single sample gave rise to the 7 T cell receptor beta chains below, sequenced in a study of shared clonotypes between healthy human individuals. The data were produced by immunoSEQ multiplex PCR, yet TCRdb's version contains in-frame clones alone and is incomplete. The sample carries about 1.5 million clones, approximately 98% recorded once. The sample comprised naive CD4+ T cells sorted from blood. Subset given: CD45RA+ positively selected. These receptors all stem from a man aged 25-45 years in good health.

The chain carries TRBV25-1 and TRBJ2-5; D may be TRBD2 (6 bases). Germline CDR1 reads MGHDK; CDR2 reads SYGVNS. The CDR3 extends over 16 amino acids. Deletions cut 1 base from V and 4 bases from J, with 16 bases between. CDR3 bases: TGTGCCAGCAGTGAATGGCGGGGTCGCCACCGAGAGACCCAGTACTTC. Translation: CASSEWRGRHRETQYF.

For this clone: Other nucleotide sequences in the sample specify the same CDR3. The chain uses TRBV5-1 and TRBJ2-2; 12 nucleotides align to TRBD2. This CDR3 is built from 16 residues. Unmatched junction bases numbered 5, after V lost 4 bases and J lost 4 bases. CDR1 is SGHRS, CDR2 YFSETQ, per germline. CDR3 region: CASSLRTSGVTGELFF. CDR3 DNA: TGCGCCAGCAGCCTAAGGACTAGCGGGGTCACCGGGGAGCTGTTTTTT.

This clone was detected a few times. This sample also contains other DNA sequences that code for the same CDR3. The chain recombines TRBV18 with TRBJ1-1; D unclear. Germline CDR1 and CDR2: KGHSH and LQKENI. This CDR3 spans 12 amino acids. V was shortened by 3 bases and J by 1 base, with 3 bases between the two germline ends. The DNA for the CDR3 is TGTGCCAGCTCACCCTCGAACACTGAAGCTTTCTTT. Translated, it gives CASSPSNTEAFF.

The CDR3: CSVEDGGEKLFF. In DNA, the CDR3 is TGCAGCGTTGAAGATGGCGGTGAAAAACTGTTTTTT. The V and J genes are TRBV29-1 and TRBJ1-4; no clear D gene. CDR3 length equals 12 residues. The V end was cut by 0 bases, the J end by 7 bases, with 6 bases between. CDR1 is SQVTM, CDR2 ANQGSEA, per germline.

The rearrangement links TRBV9 to TRBJ2-1, with 7 bases fitting TRBD1. The CDR3 has 16 residues. The ends lost 3 bases at V and 2 bases at J; junction bases unmatched: 8. Germline-derived CDR1 and CDR2 are SGDLS and YYNGEE. For the CDR3, the DNA is TGTGCCAGCAGCGGCCAGGGACAGCCGACCTACAATGAGCAGTTCTTC. Translating it yields CASSGQGQPTYNEQFF.

The chain carries TRBV7-2 and TRBJ2-5; D perhaps matches TRBD2 (6 bases). V was clipped by 0 bases and J by 2 bases, with 28 bases between them. Looked up from germline, CDR1 is SGHTA and CDR2 is FQGNSA. The CDR3 is 21 amino acids. This CDR3 reads CASSLAVGGWGRQHPQETQYF. CDR3 nucleotides: TGTGCCAGCAGCTTAGCCGTTGGGGGGTGGGGTCGGCAGCACCCTCAAGAGACCCAGTACTTC.

In the case of this clone: In the same sample, other DNA sequences code for this CDR3. The V and J genes are TRBV18 and TRBJ2-2; D remains unclear. Deletions cut 3 bases from V and 1 base from J, with 3 bases between. Germline lookup yields CDR1 KGHSH and CDR2 LQKENI. CDR3 length equals 13 residues. CDR3 sequence: CASSPQNTGELFF. CDR3 coding DNA: TGTGCCAGCTCACCCCAGAACACCGGGGAGCTGTTTTTT.